This T cell receptor beta chain appears in the sequencing data of a study of shared clonotypes between healthy human individuals. The V end was cut by 7 bases, the J end by 2 bases, with 11 bases between. The CDR3 has 14 amino acids. Germline values: CDR1 ENHRY, CDR2 SYGVKD. Measured with immunoSEQ multiplex PCR; TCRdb has only the in-frame clones, and not every one. This sample yields over 850,000 clones, of which about four fifths are seen a single time; 0.5% to 0.6% belongs to the top ten. The sequencing sample was made of memory CD4+ T cells from PBMCs. Described subset: CD45RA-negative fraction. The clonotype comes from a man younger than 35 in good health. Some clones in this sample may be carry-over from other donors' samples. The chain links TRBV10-3 to TRBJ2-2, with no clear D. CDR3: CAIKGGFNTGELFF. The CDR3 bases are TGTGCCATCAAAGGCGGATTCAACACCGGGGAGCTGTTTTTT.